This T cell receptor (beta chain) was retrieved from a study of beta chain features in type 1 diabetes. Expressed TCRB transcripts were sequenced because the entire RNA isolate underwent reverse transcription. TCRdb's copy holds only in-frame clones and misses some; the assay was immunoSEQ multiplex PCR. The data contain almost 250,000 clones, roughly 13% of them singletons. General study findings and limits: Individuals with type 1 diabetes displayed fewer insertions and more deletions at VDJ junctions.

As concerns this clone: The antigen is undetermined.

Germline CDR1 and CDR2: SGHNT and YYREEE (reference sequence). CDR3 length equals 13 residues. V lost 1 base, J lost 5 bases, and 10 bases lay in between. The sequence came from a woman aged 40 to 50 in good health. Sequences were obtained from naive CD4+ T cells from blood. The chain recombines TRBV5-4 with TRBJ2-7; no firm D call. The CDR3 is CASSLTETDEQYF. CDR3 sequence (DNA): TGTGCCAGCAGCTTGACAGAAACCGACGAGCAGTACTTC.